This TCR beta chain emerged from a study of T cells in Graves' hyperthyroidism and ophthalmopathy. Study observations and caveats: Blood also carried most thyroid clonotypes expanded above 0.001.

Ophthalmopathy patients had moderate-to-severe active disease, CAS ≥3, NOSPECS ≥4, and disease duration under 3 months. The source of the PBMCs was less than 12 ml of fresh peripheral blood. Amplification yielded TCR beta CDR3 regions, with RNA transcripts as the source. TCR CDR3 regions were first amplified by RT-PCR with HTBI primers. From the multiplex PCR reads, TCRdb called clonotypes with MiXCR, one entry per CDR3 protein. Counted here are about 640,000 distinct CDR3 sequences, under 25% occurring once; the ten biggest clones make up around a third. Many counts were recorded for this clonotype. The antigen is unknown. The V and J ends lost 5 bases and 0 bases respectively, with 11 bases between them. From germline, CDR1 is SGHAT and CDR2 FQNNGV. The CDR3 is 15 amino acids.

Sequenced material: blood. The J gene is TRBJ1-3, the V gene TRBV11-2, with D unresolved. The receptor was isolated from a man between 25 and 39 years old with Graves' ophthalmopathy. The CDR3 loop reads CASSPRGHSGNTIYF. Written as DNA, the CDR3 is TGTGCCAGCAGCCCCCGAGGGCACTCTGGAAACACCATATATTTT. The full variable domain, rest sourced from reference TRBV11-2 and TRBJ1-3, is EAGVAQSPRYKIIEKRQSVAFWCNPISGHATLYWYQQILGQGPKLLIQFQNNGVVDDSQLPKDRFSAERLKGVDSTLKIQPAKLEDSAVYLCASSPRGHSGNTIYFGEGSWLTVV.